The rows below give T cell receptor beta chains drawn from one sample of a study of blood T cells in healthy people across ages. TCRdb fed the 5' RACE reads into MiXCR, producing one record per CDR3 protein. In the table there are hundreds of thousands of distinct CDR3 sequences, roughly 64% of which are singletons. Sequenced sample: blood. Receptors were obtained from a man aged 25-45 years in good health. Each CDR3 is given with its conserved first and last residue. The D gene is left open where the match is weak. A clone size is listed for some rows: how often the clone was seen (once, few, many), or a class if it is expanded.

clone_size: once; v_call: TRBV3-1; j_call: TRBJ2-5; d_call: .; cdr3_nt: TGTGCCAGCAGCCAAGTGACAGTCAATGAGCAGTACTTC; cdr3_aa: CASSQVTVNEQYF
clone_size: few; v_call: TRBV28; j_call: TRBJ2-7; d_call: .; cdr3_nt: TGTGCCAGCAGTTTACTTCAGTCAGCGGGCGAGCAGTACTTC; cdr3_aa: CASSLLQSAGEQYF
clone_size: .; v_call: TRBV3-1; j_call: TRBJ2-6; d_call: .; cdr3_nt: TGTGCCAGCAGCCGCAGGGGCTCTGGGGCCAACGTCCTGACTTTC; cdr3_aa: CASSRRGSGANVLTF
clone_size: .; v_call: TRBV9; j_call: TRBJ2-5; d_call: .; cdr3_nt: TGTGCCAGCAGCCCGCACAGTGAGGAGACCCAGTACTTC; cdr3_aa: CASSPHSEETQYF
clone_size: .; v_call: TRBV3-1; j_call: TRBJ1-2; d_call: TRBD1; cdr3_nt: TGTGCCAGCAGCTCTGGGACAGCGGCATACCGTTATGGCTACACCTTC; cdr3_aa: CASSSGTAAYRYGYTF
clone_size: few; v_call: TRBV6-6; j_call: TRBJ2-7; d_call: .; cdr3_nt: TGTGCCAGCAGTTACTCGAAGGGGGGGTACGAGCAGTACTTC; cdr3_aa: CASSYSKGGYEQYF
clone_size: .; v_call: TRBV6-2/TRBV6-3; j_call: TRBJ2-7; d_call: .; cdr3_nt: TGTGCCAGCAGTTCTACACTTGAGCAGTACTTC; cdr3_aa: CASSSTLEQYF
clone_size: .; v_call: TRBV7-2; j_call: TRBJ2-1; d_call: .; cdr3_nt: TGTGCCAGCAGCTTAGCCCGACTTCTAGATGAGCAGTTCTTC; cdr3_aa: CASSLARLLDEQFF
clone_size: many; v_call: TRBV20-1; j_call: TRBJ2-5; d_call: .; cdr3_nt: TGCAGTGCTAGAGATCAGAAGGGTACAGAGACCCAGTACTTC; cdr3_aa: CSARDQKGTETQYF
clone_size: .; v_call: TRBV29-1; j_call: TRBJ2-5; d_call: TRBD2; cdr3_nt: TGCAGCGGGGGAGGGCGAGAGACCCAGTACTTC; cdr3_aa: CSGGGRETQYF
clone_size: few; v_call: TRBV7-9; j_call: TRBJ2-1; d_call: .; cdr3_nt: TGTGCCAGCAGCTTAGAGTCCGGGAATGAGCAGTTCTTC; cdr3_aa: CASSLESGNEQFF